This TCR beta chain came from a study of OX40 agonist ivuxolimab in advanced cancers. Across the whole study: The patients got ivuxolimab, which is an agonistic anti-OX40 (CD134) antibody. At 0.01 to 10 mg/kg, ivuxolimab was administered intravenously to patients every 2 weeks.

V lost 2 bases and J lost 8, with 7 bases in between. CDR1 is SGHTA and CDR2 is FQGNSA in the germline V gene. CDR3 size: 13 residues. Study-wide results and caveats: CD8+ T cells were the subset that, on average, had more expanded clones than CD4+. Among the nonresponders, some also had low normalized T-cell clonal expansion.

TCRdb's table, derived via immunoSEQ multiplex PCR, lists solely in-frame clones and lacks some. The top ten hold 1.1% of the sample, which has 70,000 to 85,000 clones, 75% to 85% seen once. A remark on this clone: Its antigen is currently unknown.

Material: CD4+ or CD8+ T cells sorted from blood, obtained in a trial of the OX40 agonist ivuxolimab. The rearrangement links TRBV7-2 to TRBJ1-6; D is unclear. The receptor comes from an adult with an advanced solid tumor such as melanoma, head and neck, liver or kidney cancer. CDR3 DNA sequence: TGTGCCAGCAGCTTACATGGAGATTCACCCCTCCACTTT. It is translated as CASSLHGDSPLHF.